Shown below are 21 T cell receptor beta chains from a single sample sequenced in a study of blood T cell repertoires in COVID-19. Profiled with immunoSEQ multiplex PCR; TCRdb holds only in-frame clones, not every one. The sample shows 90,000 or so clones, about 76% of them seen only once. The material sequenced was peripheral blood. The receptors come from a human donor in a cohort sampled during active COVID-19.

J is TRBJ2-1 and V is TRBV5-1; 13 nucleotides align to TRBD2. This CDR3 region has 16 residues. Unmatched junction bases numbered 1, after V lost 4 bases and J lost 0 bases. CDR1 is SGHRS and CDR2 is YFSETQ in the germline V gene. CDR3 DNA: TGCGCCAGCAGCCGGACTAGCGGGAGCTCCTACAATGAGCAGTTCTTC. Translated, it gives CASSRTSGSSYNEQFF.

V usage is TRBV16 and J usage is TRBJ2-4; the D gene is possibly TRBD2 (5 bases). Germline lookup yields CDR1 KGHSY and CDR2 FQNENV. Trimming took off 4 bases at V and 3 bases at J, with 16 bases between the two ends. There are 16 residues in the CDR3. This chain's CDR3 is CASSPTGNVGKNIQYF. The CDR3 DNA reads as TGTGCCAGCAGCCCCACGGGGAATGTGGGCAAAAACATTCAGTACTTC.

The rearrangement joins TRBV28 to TRBJ1-4; a possible D gene is TRBD1 (6 bases). The germline V gene has CDR1 MDHEN and CDR2 SYDVKM. Trimming removed 10 bases from V and 4 bases from J, with 13 bases in between. The CDR3 runs to 13 residues. CDR3 amino acids: CATRQASNEKLFF. The CDR3 DNA follows: TGTGCCACTAGACAGGCGAGTAATGAAAAACTGTTTTTT.

This clone was detected once. The chain links TRBV12-3 or TRBV12-4 to TRBJ1-3; D not certain. The CDR3 has 11 residues. Deletions cut 6 bases from V and 9 bases from J, with 9 bases between. CDR3 in amino acids: CASSLDPTIYF. Here the CDR3 DNA reads TGTGCCAGCAGCCTAGACCCCACCATATATTTT.

This chain's CDR3 is CASSLAGSTDTQYF. The CDR3, as DNA: TGCGCCAGCAGCCTAGCGGGTAGCACAGATACGCAGTATTTT. The chain is built from TRBV5-1 and TRBJ2-3; TRBD2 aligns across 8 bases. Per germline, CDR1 SGHRS and CDR2 YFSETQ. The CDR3 consists of 14 residues. V shed 4 bases, J shed 0 bases, and the junction held 1 base outside the gene matches.

The chain links TRBV10-1 to TRBJ2-2, with a possible D match to TRBD1 (5 bases). CDR3 length equals 15 residues. V was pared by 4 bases and J by 1 base, with 10 bases between. Germline-derived CDR1 and CDR2 are WNHNN and SYGVQD (reference sequence). DNA for the CDR3: TGCGCCAGCAGTGCGACAGACAAGAACACCGGGGAGCTGTTTTTT. Translated, it gives CASSATDKNTGELFF.

This clone showed up just once. The CDR3: CASSIRDSTLRNYGYTF. CDR3 in DNA: TGTGCCAGTAGTATTCGGGACAGCACCCTACGTAACTATGGCTACACCTTC. The chain has TRBV19 and TRBJ1-2, with 7 bases matching TRBD1. This CDR3 spans 17 amino acids. Germline trimming cut 3 bases from V and 1 base from J; bases unmatched to any gene: 11. Germline CDR1 LNHDA, CDR2 SQIVND (reference sequence). The full variable domain, its missing parts supplied by reference TRBV19 and TRBJ1-2, is DGGITQSPKYLFRKEGQNVTLSCEQNLNHDAMYWYRQDPGQGLRLIYYSQIVNDFQKGDIAEGYSVSREKKESFPLTVTSAQKNPTAFYLCASSIRDSTLRNYGYTFGSGTRLTVV.

V is TRBV3-1 (or the pseudogene TRBV3-2) and J is TRBJ1-1; D uncertain. The CDR3 loop spans 15 amino acids. Trimming removed 0 bases from V and 1 base from J, with 9 bases in between. Germline loops: CDR1 LGHDT, CDR2 YNNKEL (reference sequence). The CDR3 bases are TGTGCCAGCAGCCAAGATCAAACGGGGAACACTGAAGCTTTCTTT. Amino acid sequence: CASSQDQTGNTEAFF.

V usage is TRBV2 and J usage is TRBJ2-3; TRBD1 matches at 9 bases. After removal of 7 bases from V and 3 bases from J, the junction contained 14 bases not matched to a gene. Germline V gene sequence: CDR1 SNHLY, CDR2 FYNNEI. The CDR3 sequence is 17 residues long. This CDR3 reads CASTLQGAGWVTDTQYF. The DNA of the CDR3 is TGTGCCAGCACCTTACAGGGGGCAGGGTGGGTGACAGATACGCAGTATTTT.

The DNA for the CDR3 is TGTGCCAGCAGCCGAGGACTAGCGGGAACCTACGAGCAGTACTTC. Encoded protein: CASSRGLAGTYEQYF. V gene TRBV3-1 (or the pseudogene TRBV3-2) combines with J gene TRBJ2-7; 12 bases fit TRBD2. Germline trimming cut 4 bases from V and 2 bases from J; bases unmatched to any gene: 3. This CDR3 is 15 amino acids long. From germline, CDR1 is LGHDT and CDR2 YNNKEL (reference sequence).

The rearrangement uses TRBV5-6 and TRBJ1-6, with D possibly being TRBD1 (5 bases). The CDR3 loop spans 15 amino acids. Trimming pared 4 bases from V and 3 bases from J, leaving 11 bases between. CDR1 is SGHDT, CDR2 YYEEEE, per germline. CDR3 bases: TGTGCCAGCAGCCAATTGACAGTCTATAATTCACCCCTCCACTTT. This encodes CASSQLTVYNSPLHF.

V usage is TRBV3-1 (or the pseudogene TRBV3-2) and J usage is TRBJ2-7; 10 bases agree with TRBD2. The CDR3 has 13 residues. CDR1 and CDR2 (germline): LGHDT, YNNKEL (reference sequence). J was trimmed by 10 bases and V by 0 bases; bases with no gene match: 3. The CDR3 nucleotides read TGTGCCAGCAGCCAAGAACGGACTAGCGGACAGTACTTC. Its protein product is CASSQERTSGQYF.

The V call is TRBV3-1 (or the pseudogene TRBV3-2), the J call TRBJ1-5, with D possibly matching TRBD1 (5 bases). This CDR3 is built from 14 residues. Trimming took off 0 bases at V and 5 bases at J, with 8 bases between the two ends. CDR1 is LGHDT and CDR2 is YNNKEL in the germline V gene (reference sequence). The CDR3 here is CASSQDRVDQPQHF. CDR3 nucleotides: TGTGCCAGCAGCCAAGACAGGGTAGATCAGCCCCAGCATTTT.

The V and J genes are TRBV19 and TRBJ2-5, with D possibly matching TRBD1 (5 bases). V gave up 1 base and J gave up 4 bases, with 13 bases separating them. CDR3 length equals 15 residues. CDR1 and CDR2 (germline): LNHDA, SQIVND (reference sequence). The CDR3 nucleotides are TGTGCCAGTAGTATAGCCCAGGGTGACGGAGAGACCCAGTACTTC. Translation: CASSIAQGDGETQYF.

This chain links TRBV6-5 with TRBJ2-5, with TRBD1 identical over 8 bases. Unmatched junction bases numbered 4, after V lost 6 bases and J lost 4 bases. Germline CDR1 MNHEY, CDR2 SVGAGI. This CDR3 comprises 13 residues. CDR3 protein: CASSGQGRETQYF. CDR3 bases: TGTGCCAGCAGCGGACAGGGACGAGAGACCCAGTACTTC.

V and J are TRBV2 and TRBJ1-6, with D possibly being TRBD1 (5 bases). Trimming removed 7 bases at V and 6 bases at J, with 13 bases between. This CDR3 has 14 residues. Germline loops: CDR1 SNHLY, CDR2 FYNNEI. CDR3 sequence: CASMEGLSNSPLHF. CDR3 nucleotides: TGTGCCAGCATGGAGGGGTTGAGTAATTCACCCCTCCACTTT.

The V gene is TRBV2, the J gene TRBJ2-1, with 11 bases matching TRBD1. V dropped 2 bases and J dropped 2; count of bases not matched to a gene: 8. CDR1 is SNHLY, CDR2 FYNNEI, per germline. This CDR3 has 18 residues. The CDR3 sequence: CASSETWGGQGAYNEQFF. CDR3 DNA sequence: TGTGCCAGCAGTGAAACGTGGGGGGGACAGGGGGCCTACAATGAGCAGTTCTTC.

J is TRBJ1-1 and V is TRBV19, with a weak D call TRBD1 (5 bases). Germline CDR1 LNHDA, CDR2 SQIVND (reference sequence). V gave up 3 bases and J gave up 0 bases, with 11 bases separating them. The CDR3 is 15 amino acids. The CDR3 here is CASSIWGSLNTEAFF. The DNA of the CDR3 is TGTGCCAGTAGTATTTGGGGCAGCCTGAACACTGAAGCTTTCTTT.

The chain recombines TRBV2 with TRBJ1-1; D is unresolved. The V end lost 6 bases, the J end lost 3 bases, and 11 bases lay between the germline ends. There are 13 residues in the CDR3. CDR1 is SNHLY, CDR2 FYNNEI, per germline. CDR3 nucleotide sequence: TGTGCCAGCAGGCGGTTTGGCGACACTGAAGCTTTCTTT. This gives the protein CASRRFGDTEAFF. The variable domain in full, with the rest retrieved from reference TRBV2 and TRBJ1-1, is EPEVTQTPSHQVTQMGQEVILRCVPISNHLYFYWYRQILGQKVEFLVSFYNNEISEKSEIFDDQFSVERPDGSNFTLKIRSTKLEDSAMYFCASRRFGDTEAFFGQGTRLTVV.

The CDR3 nucleotides read TGCGCCAGCAGCCAATCACTAGCGGGTACCTACAATGAGCAGTTCTTC. The encoded protein is CASSQSLAGTYNEQFF. V usage is TRBV4-1 and J usage is TRBJ2-1, with TRBD2 identical over 9 bases. CDR1 and CDR2 from the germline V gene are MGHRA and YSYEKL. The CDR3 extends over 16 amino acids. Trimming took 2 bases from V and 2 from J; bases not matched to a gene: 4.

The chain combines TRBV5-5 with TRBJ2-7; D not certain. CDR1 is SGHKS and CDR2 is YYEKEE in the germline V gene (reference sequence). The CDR3 totals 12 residues. V shed 2 bases and J shed 0 bases, with 3 bases lying between them. The CDR3 sequence is CASSFYSYEQYF. The CDR3 nucleotides are TGTGCCAGCAGCTTTTACTCCTACGAGCAGTACTTC.